These 27 T cell receptor beta chains were sequenced from one sample in a study of blood T cell repertoires in COVID-19. Libraries were prepared by immunoSEQ multiplex PCR; TCRdb keeps only in-frame clonotypes and omits some of them. The table shows 120,000 to 150,000 clones, with more than 80% occurring only once. The sample comprised peripheral blood. Source of these receptors: a human donor in a cohort sampled during active COVID-19.

This clone was counted a single time. The chain uses TRBV5-6 and TRBJ2-1; weak D call: TRBD1 (6 bases). Trimming removed 3 bases from V and 5 bases from J, with 18 bases in between. CDR1 is SGHDT, CDR2 YYEEEE, per germline. The CDR3 covers 16 residues. The CDR3 DNA sequence: TGTGCCAGCAGCTCGCTGGGGACATCGCCGAACAATGAGCAGTTCTTC. It is translated as CASSSLGTSPNNEQFF.

J is TRBJ2-7 and V is TRBV5-6, with TRBD1 matching over 8 bases. Looked up from germline, CDR1 is SGHDT and CDR2 is YYEEEE. The J segment lost 2 bases and the V segment lost 4 bases, leaving 5 bases of the junction unmatched. The CDR3 consists of 14 residues. CDR3 DNA sequence: TGTGCCAGCAGCCTCCAGGGGGCGACCTACGAGCAGTACTTC. Translated: CASSLQGATYEQYF.

The chain carries TRBV5-6 and TRBJ2-1, with D possibly matching TRBD2 (6 bases). The germline CDR1 and CDR2 sequences are SGHDT and YYEEEE. This CDR3 has 15 residues. Trimming removed 4 bases from V and 9 bases from J, with 20 bases in between. DNA of the CDR3: TGTGCCAGCAGCGGGCCGGGACTCTCTATGGTTGAGCAGTTCTTC. Encoded protein: CASSGPGLSMVEQFF. Full variable domain (outside the CDR3, taken from reference TRBV5-6 and TRBJ2-1): DAGVTQSPTHLIKTRGQQVTLRCSPKSGHDTVSWYQQALGQGPQFIFQYYEEEERQRGNFPDRFSGHQFPNYSSELNVNALLLGDSALYLCASSGPGLSMVEQFFGPGTRLTVL.

The chain couples TRBV11-3 to TRBJ2-3, with TRBD1 identical over 7 bases. CDR3 length: 13 residues. The ends lost 5 bases at V and 6 bases at J; junction bases unmatched: 5. Germline V gene data show CDR1 as SGHNT and CDR2 as YENEEA. The CDR3 loop reads CASSHRGGDTQYF. CDR3 sequence (DNA): TGTGCCAGCAGCCACAGGGGCGGCGATACGCAGTATTTT.

This clone was counted between two and nine times. The chain links TRBV2 to TRBJ2-2; 10 bases match TRBD1. The CDR3 is 14 residues long. Looked up from germline, CDR1 is SNHLY and CDR2 is FYNNEI. J lost 6 bases, V lost 6 bases, and 4 bases had no gene match. In nucleotides, the CDR3 is TGTGCCAGCAGCGACAGGGGGCAGGCCGGGGAGCTGTTTTTT. Its translation: CASSDRGQAGELFF.

This clone was found once. The chain couples TRBV15 to TRBJ1-2; D might be TRBD1 (5 bases). There are 14 residues in the CDR3. Trimming shortened V by 7 bases and J by 2 bases, and 14 bases separated the two germline ends. Per germline, CDR1 LNHNV and CDR2 YYDKDF (reference sequence). CDR3 loop: CATTPGGGNYGYTF. In nucleotides, the CDR3 is TGTGCCACCACCCCCGGGGGGGGGAACTATGGCTACACCTTC.

This clone occurred once. The rearrangement uses TRBV18 and TRBJ2-7; 7 nucleotides agree with TRBD2. The CDR3 sequence is 14 residues long. V shed 6 bases and J 2 bases; nucleotides not matched to a gene: 7. Germline values: CDR1 KGHSH, CDR2 LQKENI. CDR3 amino acids: CASSLGGSTYEQYF. The CDR3 DNA reads TGTGCCAGCTCTCTAGGCGGGAGTACCTACGAGCAGTACTTC.

This chain connects TRBV27 to TRBJ2-1; 8 bases fit TRBD2. V was clipped by 8 bases and J by 5 bases; unmatched bases: 8. Germline V lookup: CDR1 MNHEY, CDR2 SMNVEV (reference sequence). The CDR3 covers 14 residues. The chain's CDR3 is CASFSGALNNEQFF. The DNA for the CDR3 is TGTGCCAGCTTTAGCGGGGCCCTTAACAATGAGCAGTTCTTC.

The rearrangement uses TRBV30 and TRBJ1-2; D not certain. CDR1 is GTSNPN and CDR2 is SVGIG in the germline V gene (reference sequence). The CDR3 is made up of 13 amino acids. V gave up 0 bases and J gave up 8 bases, with 13 bases separating them. The CDR3 region is CAWSVHGEGGYTF. The CDR3 DNA reads as TGTGCCTGGAGTGTACACGGGGAAGGAGGCTACACCTTC. Full variable domain (rest looked up from reference TRBV30 and TRBJ1-2): SQTIHQWPATLVQPVGSPLSLECTVEGTSNPNLYWYRQAAGRGLQLLFYSVGIGQISSEVPQNLSASRPQDRQFILSSKKLLLSDSGFYLCAWSVHGEGGYTFGSGTRLTVV.

This sequence joins TRBV5-4 and TRBJ2-2, with unresolved D. The CDR3 is 16 residues long. V was cut by 4 bases and J by 1 base, with 14 bases left in between. Germline V gives CDR1 SGHNT, CDR2 YYREEE (reference sequence). The CDR3 reads CASSHSIQENTGELFF. CDR3 DNA: TGTGCCAGCAGCCACAGCATCCAGGAGAACACCGGGGAGCTGTTTTTT.

The chain recombines TRBV7-3 with TRBJ2-2; D is unclear. This CDR3 comprises 14 residues. Trimming stripped 2 bases from V and 4 bases from J, with 8 bases between. Germline lookup yields CDR1 SGHTA and CDR2 FQGTGA. In nucleotides, the CDR3 is TGTGCCAGCAGCTTATCCATTAGCACCGGGGAGCTGTTTTTT. It yields the protein CASSLSISTGELFF.

V usage is TRBV11-2 and J usage is TRBJ1-1, with D hard to call. The V gene lost 3 bases and the J gene lost 1 base, with 6 bases spanning the gap. The germline V gene encodes CDR1 SGHAT and CDR2 FQNNGV. The length of the CDR3 is 13 residues. CDR3 loop: CASSFNKNTEAFF. Written as DNA, the CDR3 is TGTGCCAGCAGCTTCAACAAGAACACTGAAGCTTTCTTT.

The chain combines TRBV4-2 with TRBJ2-3; 9 nucleotides line up with TRBD2. Germline trimming cut 0 bases from V and 6 bases from J; bases unmatched to any gene: 10. This CDR3 is 17 amino acids long. Germline-derived CDR1 and CDR2 are LGHNA and YNFKEQ. CDR3: CASSQDGNSGGRDTQYF. The DNA for the CDR3 is TGTGCCAGCAGCCAAGATGGGAATAGCGGGGGACGGGATACGCAGTATTTT.

This rearrangement joins TRBV6-5 to TRBJ2-3, with 9 bases fitting TRBD2. Unmatched junction bases numbered 3, after V lost 4 bases and J lost 4 bases. The germline V gene encodes CDR1 MNHEY and CDR2 SVGAGI. This CDR3 has 14 residues. The CDR3 sequence is CASSLGLASDTQYF. The CDR3 nucleotides read TGTGCCAGCAGTTTGGGACTAGCCTCAGATACGCAGTATTTT.

The chain employs TRBV29-1 and TRBJ1-2, with 8 bases that match TRBD1. In germline, CDR1 is SQVTM, CDR2 ANQGSEA. The CDR3 length is 13 residues. V dropped 6 bases and J dropped 4; count of bases not matched to a gene: 7. The CDR3 region has the DNA TGCAGCGTGCGGGAACAGGGGGGCTATGGCTACACCTTC. It encodes CSVREQGGYGYTF.

The gene calls are TRBV6-5 and TRBJ2-7; TRBD1 might be the D (6 bases). The V gene lost 8 bases and the J gene lost 3 bases, with 11 bases spanning the gap. The germline V gene has CDR1 MNHEY and CDR2 SVGAGI. This CDR3 spans 12 amino acids. As DNA, the CDR3 is TGTGCCAGCTGGGGACATGACTACGAGCAGTACTTC. As protein: CASWGHDYEQYF.

The rearrangement links TRBV7-2 to TRBJ2-1; 8 positions agree with TRBD2. This CDR3 is 15 amino acids long. Trimming cost V 1 base and J 10 bases; bases outside gene matches: 9. Germline CDR1 and CDR2: SGHTA and FQGNSA. This CDR3 is CASSLGLAGRKEQFF. The CDR3, as DNA: TGTGCCAGCAGCTTAGGTTTAGCGGGAAGGAAAGAGCAGTTCTTC.

The genes are TRBV6-5 and TRBJ2-1; 12 bases line up with TRBD1. CDR3 length: 16 amino acids. From germline, CDR1 is MNHEY and CDR2 SVGAGI. After removal of 3 bases from V and 6 bases from J, the junction contained 6 bases not matched to a gene. Here the CDR3 reads CASSYGWGQGANEQFF. The CDR3 bases are TGTGCCAGCAGTTATGGTTGGGGACAGGGGGCCAATGAGCAGTTCTTC.

Remarks on this clone: At one end the junction does not follow the germline gene, possibly because of a read error. This CDR3 is CASSLGTPGTESGF. The CDR3 nucleotides are TGTGCCAGCAGCTTGGGGACGCCTGGGACAGAGAGCGGTTTT. The rearrangement joins TRBV5-4 to TRBJ2-7, with 7 nucleotides matching TRBD1. CDR3 length: 14 residues. The germline CDR1 and CDR2 sequences are SGHNT and YYREEE (reference sequence).

The genes are TRBV24-1 and TRBJ2-2; 9 positions match TRBD1. The CDR3 runs 14 residues. V lost 3 bases to trimming and J lost 6 bases; unmatched junction nucleotides: 1. CDR1 is KGHDR, CDR2 SFDVKD, per germline. The CDR3 DNA reads as TGTGCCACCAGTGATGGGACAGGGTCCGGGGAGCTGTTTTTT. Translation gives CATSDGTGSGELFF.

The chain joins TRBV10-3 to TRBJ2-7; D is possibly TRBD1 (5 bases). The CDR3 spans 17 residues. Deletions cut 2 bases from V and 4 bases from J, with 21 bases between. CDR1 ENHRY and CDR2 SYGVKD come from the germline V gene. The CDR3 reads CAISEPRLQEKGYEQYF. CDR3 DNA sequence: TGTGCCATCAGTGAGCCCCGCCTCCAGGAAAAGGGGTACGAGCAGTACTTC.

The chain combines TRBV29-1 with TRBJ2-5; D is ambiguous. Between the trimmed V and J ends, which lost 6 bases and 2 bases, there was a span of 10 bases. Per germline, CDR1 SQVTM and CDR2 ANQGSEA. This CDR3 spans 12 amino acids. CDR3 amino acids: CSVITAQETQYF. The DNA of the CDR3 is TGCAGCGTCATTACAGCTCAAGAGACCCAGTACTTC.

This sequence joins TRBV11-2 and TRBJ1-3; TRBD1 is a possible D gene (6 bases). Trimming removed 2 bases at V and 4 bases at J, with 15 bases between. Germline CDR1 SGHAT, CDR2 FQNNGV. CDR3 length equals 16 residues. CDR3 in DNA: TGTGCCAGCAGCTTAATAAGGGGGGGCCCCGGAAACACCATATATTTT. Translating gives CASSLIRGGPGNTIYF.

This clone was detected a few times. The genes are TRBV5-6 and TRBJ1-6; D is possibly TRBD1 (5 bases). Germline V gene lookup returns CDR1 SGHDT and CDR2 YYEEEE. V lost 3 bases and J lost 9, with 19 bases in between. CDR3 length: 16 residues. Here the CDR3 DNA reads TGTGCCAGCAGCTCTAACCTAAGACAGTACGGTTCACCCCTCCACTTT. This gives the protein CASSSNLRQYGSPLHF.

The chain employs TRBV7-9 and TRBJ2-5, with 7 nucleotides matching TRBD1. The CDR3 has 15 residues. The V gene's germline CDR1 is SEHNR and CDR2 FQNEAQ (reference sequence). With 6 bases clipped from V and 4 bases from J, the junction kept 11 bases outside the gene matches. Here the CDR3 DNA reads TGTGCCAGCAGTTCGACAGGGACCCTACGAGAGACCCAGTACTTC. Translated: CASSSTGTLRETQYF.

The chain carries TRBV14 and TRBJ2-5, with 9 positions matching TRBD1. J gave up 2 bases and V 3 bases, and 4 bases lay outside the gene matches. This CDR3 has 15 amino acids. Germline V gene data show CDR1 as SGHDN and CDR2 as FVKESK. In DNA, the CDR3 is TGTGCCAGCAGCCAGTCCGGGACAGGGCAAGAGACCCAGTACTTC. Translating gives CASSQSGTGQETQYF.

The chain is built from TRBV7-9 and TRBJ1-1; D is perhaps TRBD1 (6 bases). V lost 6 bases to trimming and J lost 1 base, with 12 bases between them. CDR1 is SEHNR, CDR2 FQNEAQ, per germline (reference sequence). The CDR3 loop spans 14 amino acids. CDR3 nucleotide sequence: TGTGCCAGCAGTCATCACAGGGAGAACACTGAAGCTTTCTTT. This codes for CASSHHRENTEAFF.